This TCR beta chain was found in a study of Ad26.COV2.S vaccination and SARS-CoV-2 variants. TCRdb keeps only in-frame clones here, not all; method: immunoSEQ multiplex PCR. The top ten clones hold around 15% of a sample with about 97,000 clones, 60% to 85% of them seen once. Germline values: CDR1 SGHNT, CDR2 YYREEE (reference sequence). Germline trimming cut 4 bases from V and 10 bases from J; bases unmatched to any gene: 8. The CDR3 is made up of 13 amino acids. The V gene is TRBV5-4, the J gene TRBJ1-2; 9 bases fit TRBD1. This sequence originates from a human donor who had recovered from COVID-19. The starting material was peripheral blood, obtained after recovery from COVID-19. CDR3 sequence: CASSPGTGLPYTF. The CDR3, as DNA: TGTGCCAGCAGCCCCGGGACAGGGTTACCCTACACCTTC.